This TCR beta chain was captured in a study of vaccination effects on CD4 cells after COVID-19. Study details: Roughly 2.1 million PBMC per well received approximately 10 IU/ml IL-2 and approximately 9.2 ug/ml peptides in culture.

Generated by immunoSEQ multiplex PCR, the TCRdb table keeps only in-frame clones and is missing some. The repertoire has approximately 30,000 clones, 70% to 75% of them found once; the top ten carry more than 13%. Regarding this clone: Its antigen is still unknown.

Around day 10 of culture, CD4+ T cells were separated out. BNT162b2 vaccine or mRNA-1273 vaccine was given to participants in two doses. The CDR3 totals 15 residues. Trimming removed 3 bases from V and 8 bases from J, with 20 bases in between. Per germline, CDR1 SGHRS and CDR2 YFSETQ. This sequence originates from a human donor who received a COVID-19 vaccine. Sequenced here: CD4+ T cells from PBMCs cultured without peptide, sampled after COVID-19 vaccination. This rearrangement joins TRBV5-1 to TRBJ1-2; a possible D gene is TRBD1 (5 bases). CDR3 sequence reads: CASSYSPGTGWGYTF. The CDR3 DNA follows: TGCGCCAGCAGCTACTCACCCGGGACGGGATGGGGCTACACCTTC.